This T cell receptor (beta chain) was documented in a study of OX40 agonist ivuxolimab in advanced cancers. Study as a whole: Intravenous ivuxolimab was administered to patients every 2 weeks at 0.01 to 10 mg/kg.

V was pared by 0 bases and J by 1 base, with 10 bases between. There are 16 residues in the CDR3. In germline, CDR1 is KGHSH, CDR2 LQKENI. This clone was seen a single time. The antigen is unknown. Assay used: immunoSEQ multiplex PCR; TCRdb lists only in-frame clones, some missing. The table shows roughly 56,000 clones, with approximately 79% occurring only once. Overall study findings and caveats: With doses of 0.1 to 3.0 mg/kg, CD4+ and CD8+ blood T cells had undergone clonal expansion by week 6. The authors did not determine the antigen specificity of the expanded peripheral T cells.

The chain joins TRBV18 to TRBJ1-3; D is undetermined. The sequence was obtained from an adult with an advanced solid tumor such as melanoma, head and neck, liver or kidney cancer. The specimen comprised CD4+ or CD8+ T cells sorted from blood, sampled in a trial of the OX40 agonist ivuxolimab. The CDR3 bases are TGTGCCAGCTCACCACCTGGCGGGGTTTCTGGAAACACCATATATTTT. This sequence encodes CASSPPGGVSGNTIYF. The entire variable domain, with the rest obtained from reference TRBV18 and TRBJ1-3, is as follows: NAGVMQNPRHLVRRRGQEARLRCSPMKGHSHVYWYRQLPEEGLKFMVYLQKENIIDESGMPKERFSAEFPKEGPSILRIQQVVRGDSAAYFCASSPPGGVSGNTIYFGEGSWLTVV.